This TCR beta chain was recovered during a study of regulatory T cells in long-lasting Graves disease. The V gene's germline CDR1 is KGHDR and CDR2 SFDVKD. This CDR3 spans 14 amino acids. The germline V and J ends were trimmed by 2 bases and 6 bases, with 12 bases remaining between them. The time point denotes: persistent/refractory GD, antithyroid drugs over 5 years with positive TRAb. With RNA extracted from PBMCs as input, the TCR library was made. Assembly of TCR beta libraries relied on iRepertoire HTBI primers together with Arm-PCR of CDR3 regions. MiXCR, run by TCRdb on the multiplex PCR reads, gives a single entry per CDR3 protein. Of hundreds of thousands of distinct CDR3 sequences in the sample, 20% were seen once. This clonotype was recorded at least ten times.

This chain uses TRBV24-1 with TRBJ1-2; D might be TRBD1 (5 bases). The sequencing here drew on peripheral blood mononuclear cells (PBMCs), taken when the disease was refractory, from a patient treated with antithyroid drugs. The TCR sequence derives from a female donor with Graves disease. The CDR3 bases are TGTGCCACCAGTGATTGGGGGACGGCCAATGGCTACACCTTC. This sequence encodes CATSDWGTANGYTF.